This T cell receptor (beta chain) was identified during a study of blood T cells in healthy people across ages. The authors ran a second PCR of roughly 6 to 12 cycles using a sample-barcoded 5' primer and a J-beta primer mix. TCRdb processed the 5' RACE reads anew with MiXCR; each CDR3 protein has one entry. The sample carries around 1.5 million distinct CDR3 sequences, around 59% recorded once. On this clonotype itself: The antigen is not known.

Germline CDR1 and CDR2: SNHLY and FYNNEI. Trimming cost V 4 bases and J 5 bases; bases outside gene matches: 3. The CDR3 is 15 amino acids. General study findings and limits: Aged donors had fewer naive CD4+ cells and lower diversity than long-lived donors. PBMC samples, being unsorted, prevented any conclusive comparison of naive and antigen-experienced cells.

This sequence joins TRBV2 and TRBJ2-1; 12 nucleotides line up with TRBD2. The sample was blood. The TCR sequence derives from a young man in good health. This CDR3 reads CASSVTSGRNNEQFF. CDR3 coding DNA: TGTGCCAGCAGTGTAACTAGCGGGAGGAACAATGAGCAGTTCTTC.